These 6 T cell receptor beta chains were sequenced from one sample in a study of blood T cells in healthy people across ages. The authors ran a second PCR of about 7 to 11 cycles using a sample-barcoded 5' primer and a J-beta primer mix. TCRdb used MiXCR to reprocess the 5' RACE reads, holding one entry per CDR3 protein. The data contain roughly 1,100,000 distinct CDR3 sequences, about 23% of them singletons. These data were likewise used in another study, on T cells of mothers and their children.

The sequencing input was blood. These receptors were obtained from a girl aged 2 to 10 in good health.

V usage is TRBV7-8 and J usage is TRBJ1-4; no firm D call. V gave up 2 bases and J gave up 8 bases, with 9 bases separating them. In germline, CDR1 is SGHVS, CDR2 FQNEAQ. CDR3 size: 13 residues. CDR3 sequence: CASSLSQSEKLFF. Written as DNA, the CDR3 is TGTGCCAGCAGCTTAAGCCAGTCGGAAAAACTGTTTTTT. The whole variable domain, filled in from reference TRBV7-8 and TRBJ1-4, reads GAGVSQSPRYKVAKRGQDVALRCDPISGHVSLFWYQQALGQGPEFLTYFQNEAQLDKSGLPSDRFFAERPEGSVSTLKIQRTQQEDSAVYLCASSLSQSEKLFFGSGTQLSVL.

This chain joins TRBV7-2 and TRBJ2-3; 9 bases are a match to TRBD1. With V trimmed by 0 bases and J by 3 bases, 4 bases remained unmatched. The length of the CDR3 is 16 residues. Germline CDR1 and CDR2: SGHTA and FQGNSA. The CDR3, as DNA: TGTGCCAGCAGCTTAGCGGGGACAGGGATAACAGATACGCAGTATTTT. Translating it yields CASSLAGTGITDTQYF.

The chain uses TRBV5-5 and TRBJ2-6, with D perhaps matching TRBD1 (5 bases). This CDR3 spans 20 amino acids. The V gene's germline CDR1 is SGHKS and CDR2 YYEKEE (reference sequence). Trimming took off 0 bases at V and 0 bases at J, with 19 bases between the two ends. CDR3 sequence: CASSLAWQGGIDSGANVLTF. The CDR3 DNA follows: TGTGCCAGCAGCTTGGCCTGGCAGGGCGGAATCGACTCTGGGGCCAACGTCCTGACTTTC.

The chain uses TRBV29-1 and TRBJ2-7; possible D gene TRBD2, 5 bases. With 0 bases removed from V and 3 bases from J, the gap between germline ends came to 9 bases. The CDR3 contains 13 residues. Germline V gene lookup returns CDR1 SQVTM and CDR2 ANQGSEA. This CDR3 is CSVEEGEGYEQYF. The CDR3 region has the DNA TGCAGCGTTGAAGAGGGTGAGGGCTACGAGCAGTACTTC.

This clonotype turned up a few times. The V call is TRBV29-1, the J call TRBJ2-2, with 12 nucleotides matching TRBD2. This CDR3 has 14 residues. CDR1 is SQVTM and CDR2 is ANQGSEA in the germline V gene. Trimming at V came to 7 bases and at J to 3 bases, leaving 3 bases not matched to a gene. CDR3 nucleotide sequence: TGCAGCGGTCGACTAGCGGGGGACACCGGGGAGCTGTTTTTT. It codes for CSGRLAGDTGELFF.

The sample holds a few counts of this clonotype. The chain combines TRBV6-5 with TRBJ2-1; no firm D call. V was trimmed by 3 bases and J by 6 bases, leaving 9 bases between them. CDR1 is MNHEY and CDR2 is SVGAGI in the germline V gene. The length of the CDR3 is 13 residues. CDR3 loop: CASSYSEFNEQFF. In nucleotides, the CDR3 is TGTGCCAGCAGTTATTCCGAATTCAATGAGCAGTTCTTC.